The clone carrying this TCR beta chain was observed a single time. No antigen is known for it. PCR primers comprised 60 Vbeta and 13 Jbeta primers. TCRdb's table, derived via immunoSEQ multiplex PCR, lists solely in-frame clones and lacks some. The repertoire holds 100,000 to 150,000 clones, with roughly 79% as singletons. This entry is derived from a study of cytomegalovirus exposure and HLA in healthy donors. General study points: In vitro work confirmed that a few CMV-associated chains recognize CMV antigens. In a later analysis, the majority of CMV-associated beta chains seemingly showed HLA restriction.

Though nominally healthy at sampling, donors likely had unrecorded immune exposures. The CDR3 totals 11 residues. V lost 2 bases and J 8 bases, leaving 5 bases between the germline ends. From germline, CDR1 is SGHNT and CDR2 YYREEE (reference sequence). Sequencing was carried out using PBMCs. The chain links TRBV5-4 to TRBJ2-1; the D is unclear. The clonotype comes from a woman aged 18-29 years in good health and CMV-seronegative. CDR3 nucleotide sequence: TGTGCCAGCAGCTTCTCCGATGAGCAGTTCTTC. The encoded protein is CASSFSDEQFF.